The 7 T cell receptor beta chains given below trace back to one sample, sequenced in a study of cytomegalovirus exposure and HLA in healthy donors. PCR was performed using 60 Vbeta and 13 Jbeta primers. Repertoires were generated with immunoSEQ multiplex PCR, while TCRdb's copy carries only in-frame clones and drops some. The sample includes some 140,000 clones, around 77% of them seen just once. The sample consisted of PBMCs. These receptors all come from a woman between 55 and 75 years old in good health and CMV-seronegative.

The chain combines TRBV30 with TRBJ1-2; 10 nucleotides agree with TRBD1. Germline-derived CDR1 and CDR2 are GTSNPN and SVGIG (reference sequence). V shed 5 bases, J shed 4 bases, and the junction held 7 bases outside the gene matches. CDR3 length equals 14 residues. The CDR3 is CAWGLGTGAYGYTF. In DNA form, the CDR3 reads TGTGCCTGGGGCTTGGGGACAGGGGCCTATGGCTACACCTTC.

The gene calls are TRBV5-6 and TRBJ1-1; 8 nucleotides line up with TRBD1. This CDR3 comprises 14 residues. V gave up 2 bases and J gave up 4 bases; unmatched junction bases: 4. The germline V gene has CDR1 SGHDT and CDR2 YYEEEE. The CDR3 DNA sequence: TGTGCCAGCAGCTTTAATGGACAGGGCACTGAAGCTTTCTTT. Encoded protein: CASSFNGQGTEAFF.

The CDR3 is CASSIGTLDRGRETQYF. In DNA, the CDR3 is TGTGCCAGTAGTATAGGGACACTGGACAGGGGGCGGGAGACCCAGTACTTC. The chain is built from TRBV19 and TRBJ2-5; TRBD1 matches 11 bases. The CDR3 contains 17 residues. Trimming took 1 base from V and 5 from J; bases not matched to a gene: 9. CDR1 is LNHDA, CDR2 SQIVND, per germline (reference sequence).

The V call is TRBV27, the J call TRBJ1-5, with D tentatively TRBD1 (6 bases). From germline, CDR1 is MNHEY and CDR2 SMNVEV (reference sequence). The CDR3 is 15 residues long. The V end lost 6 bases, the J end lost 0 bases, and 12 bases lay between the germline ends. In DNA form, the CDR3 reads TGTGCCAGCAGACCAGGACAGTTTAGCAATCAGCCCCAGCATTTT. Its translation: CASRPGQFSNQPQHF.

This clone was counted only a few times. This sequence joins TRBV6-1 and TRBJ1-1; TRBD1 agrees at 9 bases. This CDR3 comprises 14 residues. With V trimmed by 3 bases and J by 3 bases, 2 bases remained unmatched. Germline-derived CDR1 and CDR2 are MNHNS and SASEGT. CDR3 DNA sequence: TGTGCCAGCAGTGACGACAGGGGGTACACTGAAGCTTTCTTT. Amino acids: CASSDDRGYTEAFF.

The V gene is TRBV6-1, the J gene TRBJ2-2; the D gene is possibly TRBD1 (6 bases). V gave up 3 bases and J gave up 3 bases, with 14 bases separating them. The CDR3 sequence is 16 residues long. CDR1 MNHNS and CDR2 SASEGT come from the germline V gene. Here the CDR3 reads CASSDDDRSYTGELFF. The CDR3 coding sequence is TGTGCCAGCAGTGATGACGACAGGTCGTACACCGGGGAGCTGTTTTTT.

The chain has TRBV30 and TRBJ2-7; 14 bases agree with TRBD2. The CDR3 sequence is 17 residues long. Germline loops: CDR1 GTSNPN, CDR2 SVGIG (reference sequence). Unmatched junction bases numbered 9, after V lost 2 bases and J lost 3 bases. In DNA, the CDR3 is TGTGCCTGGAGTCCGACAGGACTAGCGGGAGGAATCTACGAGCAGTACTTC. Encoded protein: CAWSPTGLAGGIYEQYF.